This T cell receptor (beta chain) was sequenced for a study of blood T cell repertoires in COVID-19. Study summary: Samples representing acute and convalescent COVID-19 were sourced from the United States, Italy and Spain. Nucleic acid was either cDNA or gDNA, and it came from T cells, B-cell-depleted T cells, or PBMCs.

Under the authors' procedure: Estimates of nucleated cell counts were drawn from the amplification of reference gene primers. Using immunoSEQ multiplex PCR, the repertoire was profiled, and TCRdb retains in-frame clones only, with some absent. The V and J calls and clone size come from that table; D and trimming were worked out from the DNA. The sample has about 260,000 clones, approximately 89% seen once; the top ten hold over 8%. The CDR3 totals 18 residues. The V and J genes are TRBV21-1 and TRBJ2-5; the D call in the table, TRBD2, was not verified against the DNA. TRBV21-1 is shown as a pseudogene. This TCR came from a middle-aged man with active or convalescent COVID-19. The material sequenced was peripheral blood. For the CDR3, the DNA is TGTGCCAGCAGCAAAGCGCTCCAGAGGCGCTCCGGTTATGAGACCCAGTACTTC. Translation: CASSKALQRRSGYETQYF.